This passage covers 10 T cell receptor beta chains from one sample sequenced in a study of T cells after yellow fever vaccination. From the 5' RACE reads, TCRdb called clonotypes with MiXCR, one entry per CDR3 protein. The data contain over 150,000 distinct CDR3 sequences, about 6% of them singletons. The sequencing used CD4+ T cells sorted from PBMCs, collected on the day of the first yellow fever vaccination. These receptors were collected from a man between 18 and 29 years old who received the YFV17D yellow fever vaccine.

The chain employs TRBV5-3 and TRBJ2-1; tentatively, D is TRBD2 (5 bases). TRBV5-3 is labeled an ORF, and its function is uncertain. CDR3 length equals 15 residues. The chain's CDR3 is CVSSGLDQSYNEQFF. The CDR3 bases are TGTGTCTCCTCGGGGTTGGATCAGTCCTACAATGAGCAGTTCTTC.

Ten or more counts support this clonotype. The chain combines TRBV7-8 with TRBJ2-7; D perhaps matches TRBD2 (5 bases). The CDR3 has 14 residues. V was clipped by 0 bases and J by 9 bases, with 15 bases between them. The germline V gene encodes CDR1 SGHVS and CDR2 FQNEAQ. CDR3 amino acids: CASSLADGVGRQYV. The CDR3 bases are TGTGCCAGCAGCTTAGCGGACGGGGTAGGGAGGCAGTACGTC.

The J gene is TRBJ2-1, the V gene TRBV5-1; TRBD2 matches 8 bases. Trimming at V came to 6 bases and at J to 10 bases, leaving 12 bases not matched to a gene. Germline V gene lookup returns CDR1 SGHRS and CDR2 YFSETQ. The CDR3 runs to 14 residues. In DNA, the CDR3 is TGCGCCAGCACCTCGGGGGGGCAACCTACGGAGCAGTTCTTC. Translating it yields CASTSGGQPTEQFF.

This clonotype is medium-sized within its sample. This chain uses TRBV11-2 with TRBJ2-5, with D perhaps matching TRBD1 (5 bases). V gave up 0 bases and J gave up 3 bases, with 14 bases separating them. The CDR3 has 16 residues. Germline V gives CDR1 SGHAT, CDR2 FQNNGV. The DNA of the CDR3 is TGTGCCAGCAGCTTAGATAATAGGGCCAGGGAAGAGACCCAGTACTTC. It translates to CASSLDNRAREETQYF. The variable domain in full, with the rest retrieved from reference TRBV11-2 and TRBJ2-5, is EAGVAQSPRYKIIEKRQSVAFWCNPISGHATLYWYQQILGQGPKLLIQFQNNGVVDDSQLPKDRFSAERLKGVDSTLKIQPAKLEDSAVYLCASSLDNRAREETQYFGPGTRLLVL.

This clonotype was observed at least ten times. The chain uses TRBV7-2 and TRBJ2-2; 8 positions match TRBD2. Germline V lookup: CDR1 SGHTA, CDR2 FQGNSA. The CDR3 loop spans 16 amino acids. V shed 3 bases, J shed 2 bases, and the junction held 5 bases outside the gene matches. The CDR3 bases are TGTGCCAGCAGCTTCACTGGGACTAGAAACACCGGGGAGCTGTTTTTT. Its translation is CASSFTGTRNTGELFF.

This clonotype appeared many times. The chain joins TRBV12-3 or TRBV12-4 to TRBJ1-2; D is undetermined. Trimming took 6 bases from V and 8 from J, leaving 16 bases between them. The CDR3 is 13 amino acids. The CDR3 spells CASSLGGTGGYTF. The CDR3 nucleotides read TGTGCCAGCAGCCTGGGCGGAACGGGAGGCTACACCTTC.

In this sample, this clonotype turned up many times. The chain carries TRBV14 and TRBJ1-5; D is uncertain. Trimming cost V 3 bases and J 1 base, with 7 bases left between them. The germline gives CDR1 SGHDN, CDR2 FVKESK. The CDR3 extends over 14 amino acids. The CDR3 protein is CASSQEKSNQPQHF. CDR3 sequence (DNA): TGTGCCAGCAGCCAGGAGAAAAGCAATCAGCCCCAGCATTTT.

The chain is built from TRBV5-5 and TRBJ1-2; D gene uncertain. The CDR3 runs 13 residues. In germline, CDR1 is SGHKS, CDR2 YYEKEE (reference sequence). V was pared by 0 bases and J by 8 bases, with 11 bases between. In DNA, the CDR3 is TGTGCCAGCAGCTTGGAATGGACGGGGGGCTACACCTTC. It encodes CASSLEWTGGYTF.

This clonotype was counted ten times or more. The chain recombines TRBV3-1 with TRBJ2-1; D is perhaps TRBD1 or TRBD2 (6 bases each). The CDR3 contains 16 residues. Trimming removed 0 bases at V and 7 bases at J, with 16 bases between. Germline loops: CDR1 LGHDT, CDR2 YNNKEL (reference sequence). This chain's CDR3 is CASSQDRRGHWNEQFF. The CDR3 DNA follows: TGTGCCAGCAGCCAAGATCGACGGGGGCACTGGAATGAGCAGTTCTTC.

With regard to this clonotype: A much larger clone differs from this one at a single base, so this may be a read error. The V and J genes are TRBV4-3 and TRBJ1-1; no firm D call. The germline V and J ends were trimmed by 1 base and 4 bases, with 10 bases remaining between them. The CDR3 runs 14 residues. Germline CDR1 is LGHNA and CDR2 is YSLEER. The CDR3: CASSQGTGTTEAFF. The CDR3 nucleotides read TGCGCCAGCAGCCAAGGTACGGGAACCACTGAAGCTTTCTTT.